The 20 T cell receptor beta chains below come from one sample, sequenced in a study of blood T cell repertoires in COVID-19 (dated by TCRdb to the early 2020s). The library was made by the immunoSEQ multiplex PCR assay. This is the immuneACCESS table as TCRdb keeps it, with only in-frame sequences that have V and J called. A part of the clones is gone; compared with another copy, unresolved V genes explain less than half, and the rest is unexplained. This sample gives about 70,000 clones in total; roughly nine tenths of them show up just once. Approximately 2.8% of the sample lies in the top ten. Sequences were obtained from peripheral blood. The receptors stem from a man aged 50-59 years with COVID-19, enrolled during active disease.

This rearrangement joins TRBV7-9 to TRBJ1-1; a weak D match, TRBD1 (5 bases). The CDR3 has 14 residues. The V end was cut by 2 bases, the J end by 4 bases, with 11 bases between. CDR1 is SEHNR, CDR2 FQNEAQ, per germline (reference sequence). CDR3 coding DNA: TGTGCCAGCAGCTTAATCGGCGGGGGCACTGAAGCTTTCTTT. Protein: CASSLIGGGTEAFF.

V gene TRBV30 combines with J gene TRBJ2-3, with a possible D match to TRBD2 (5 bases). This CDR3 has 15 amino acids. The germline gives CDR1 GTSNPN, CDR2 SVGIG (reference sequence). Trimming shortened V by 2 bases and J by 0 bases, and 12 bases separated the two germline ends. CDR3 amino acids: CAWSPRGASTDTQYF. DNA for the CDR3: TGTGCCTGGAGTCCCCGGGGAGCTAGCACAGATACGCAGTATTTT.

The table lists this clone with a count of one. The V and J genes are TRBV19 and TRBJ2-6; D ambiguous. CDR1 and CDR2 (germline): LNHDA, SQIVND (reference sequence). V lost 0 bases and J lost 0, with 6 bases in between. There are 16 residues in the CDR3. As DNA, the CDR3 is TGTGCCAGTAGTATAGACGCCAGCTCTGGGGCCAACGTCCTGACTTTC. Translation: CASSIDASSGANVLTF.

The chain joins TRBV6-2 or TRBV6-3 to TRBJ2-3; TRBD2 aligns across 9 bases. Germline CDR1 MNHEY, CDR2 SVGEGT. The trim removed 4 bases at V and 3 bases at J, leaving 11 bases unmatched. This CDR3 spans 17 amino acids. CDR3 in amino acids: CASSSHLSGSGTDTQYF. As DNA, the CDR3 is TGTGCCAGCAGTTCCCACCTTAGCGGGAGTGGGACAGATACGCAGTATTTT.

This chain connects TRBV10-3 to TRBJ2-1, with 9 bases identical to TRBD2. This CDR3 has 17 amino acids. Germline V lookup: CDR1 ENHRY, CDR2 SYGVKD. J gave up 0 bases and V 10 bases, and 13 bases lay outside the gene matches. The CDR3 is CATGPRTSVSSYNEQFF. CDR3 in DNA: TGTGCCACGGGGCCCAGGACTAGCGTCAGCTCCTACAATGAGCAGTTCTTC.

The CDR3 DNA reads as TGTGCCAGCAGCTCAGAGGTGAGCTCCTACGAGCAGTACGTC. Translating gives CASSSEVSSYEQYV. The V call is TRBV21-1, the J call TRBJ2-7; whether TRBD2, the table's D call, matches the DNA was not checked. TRBV21-1 is marked as a pseudogene. CDR3 size: 14 residues.

The rearrangement joins TRBV7-3 to TRBJ1-5, with 9 bases matching TRBD1. The length of the CDR3 is 13 residues. Unmatched junction bases numbered 1, after V lost 3 bases and J lost 7 bases. Germline CDR1 and CDR2: SGHTA and FQGTGA. The CDR3 region is CASSLGQGQPQHF. Here the CDR3 DNA reads TGTGCCAGCAGCTTGGGACAGGGCCAGCCCCAGCATTTT. The whole variable domain, remainder taken from reference TRBV7-3 and TRBJ1-5, is GAGVSQTPSNKVTEKGKYVELRCDPISGHTALYWYRQSLGQGPEFLIYFQGTGAADDSGLPNDRFFAVRPEGSVSTLKIQRTERGDSAVYLCASSLGQGQPQHFGDGTRLSIL.

The rearrangement uses TRBV4-3 and TRBJ1-2; TRBD1 might be the D (5 bases). Between the trimmed V and J ends, which lost 3 bases and 3 bases, there was a span of 11 bases. Germline CDR1 is LGHNA and CDR2 is YSLEER. The CDR3 extends over 14 amino acids. The CDR3 bases are TGCGCCAGCAGCCACCAAGACAGTGACTATGGCTACACCTTC. This translates into CASSHQDSDYGYTF.

The V call is TRBV2, the J call TRBJ1-1; D call uncertain. V shed 5 bases and J shed 9 bases, with 16 bases lying between them. The germline V gene encodes CDR1 SNHLY and CDR2 FYNNEI. The CDR3 runs 13 residues. CDR3 in DNA: TGTGCCAGCAGTTACCAGGCCAAGGATAAAGCTTTCTTT. Its protein is CASSYQAKDKAFF. The full variable domain, in which reference TRBV2 and TRBJ1-1 provide the parts outside the CDR3, is EPEVTQTPSHQVTQMGQEVILRCVPISNHLYFYWYRQILGQKVEFLVSFYNNEISEKSEIFDDQFSVERPDGSNFTLKIRSTKLEDSAMYFCASSYQAKDKAFFGQGTRLTVV.

The chain links TRBV5-6 to TRBJ2-6; the D is unclear. CDR3 length equals 15 residues. Trimming removed 7 bases at V and 0 bases at J, with 11 bases between. Germline V CDR1 and CDR2: SGHDT, YYEEEE. The CDR3 DNA follows: TGTGCCAGCGGCTCCACTGGCTCTGGGGCCAACGTCCTGACTTTC. Amino acid sequence: CASGSTGSGANVLTF.

The chain combines TRBV27 with TRBJ2-1; 8 positions match TRBD2. V lost 6 bases, J lost 7 bases, and 8 bases stayed unmatched. This CDR3 has 14 amino acids. Germline CDR1 is MNHEY and CDR2 is SMNVEV (reference sequence). The CDR3 is CASRSSGRENEQFF. CDR3 bases: TGTGCCAGCAGGTCCAGCGGGAGAGAAAATGAGCAGTTCTTC.

The genes are TRBV2 and TRBJ2-1; 7 bases fit TRBD2. The V and J ends lost 2 bases and 3 bases, in that order; junction bases with no gene match: 7. Germline V lookup: CDR1 SNHLY, CDR2 FYNNEI. The CDR3 runs 16 residues. The CDR3 here is CASSEISSGFYNEQFF. The CDR3 DNA follows: TGTGCCAGCAGTGAAATTTCTAGCGGATTCTACAATGAGCAGTTCTTC.

The V call is TRBV5-1, the J call TRBJ2-5, with 10 bases aligning to TRBD2. Trimming removed 0 bases from V and 2 bases from J; junction bases left unmatched: 4. This CDR3 has 16 amino acids. Germline V gene sequence: CDR1 SGHRS, CDR2 YFSETQ. Here the CDR3 DNA reads TGCGCCAGCAGCTTGGGACTAGCGGGTCCACAAGAGACCCAGTACTTC. Amino acids: CASSLGLAGPQETQYF. The whole variable domain, remainder taken from reference TRBV5-1 and TRBJ2-5, is KAGVTQTPRYLIKTRGQQVTLSCSPISGHRSVSWYQQTPGQGLQFLFEYFSETQRNKGNFPGRFSGRQFSNSRSEMNVSTLELGDSALYLCASSLGLAGPQETQYFGPGTRLLVL.

The CDR3 spells CATSRDQGATNEKLFF. The CDR3 region has the DNA TGTGCCACCAGCAGAGATCAAGGGGCGACTAATGAAAAACTGTTTTTT. V and J are TRBV15 and TRBJ1-4; TRBD1 is a possible D gene (5 bases). Trimming removed 0 bases from V and 2 bases from J, with 10 bases in between. CDR1 LNHNV and CDR2 YYDKDF come from the germline V gene (reference sequence). This CDR3 is built from 16 residues.

This sequence joins TRBV6-4 and TRBJ2-1; TRBD2 might be the D (6 bases). Trimming took off 4 bases at V and 8 bases at J, with 18 bases between the two ends. This CDR3 has 15 residues. Germline CDR1 is MRHNA and CDR2 is SNTAGT. The CDR3 region is CASSARLGASDEQFF. The CDR3 DNA is TGTGCCAGCAGTGCCCGACTAGGTGCCAGCGATGAGCAGTTCTTC.

The DNA for the CDR3 is TGTGCCAGCTCACCGACGGACGGGGGCTATGGCTACACCTTC. Its protein product is CASSPTDGGYGYTF. The V gene is TRBV18, the J gene TRBJ1-2, with D perhaps matching TRBD1 (5 bases). The germline gives CDR1 KGHSH, CDR2 LQKENI. V gave up 3 bases and J gave up 4 bases, with 12 bases separating them. This CDR3 has 14 amino acids.

In DNA form, the CDR3 reads TGTGCCAGCTCACCACCGGGAGGTGAGCAGTTCTTC. Amino acids: CASSPPGGEQFF. The V and J genes are TRBV18 and TRBJ2-1; D is perhaps TRBD2 (6 bases). V was shortened by 0 bases and J by 9 bases, with 6 bases between the two germline ends. The germline gives CDR1 KGHSH, CDR2 LQKENI. CDR3 size: 12 residues.

CDR3 nucleotides: TGTGCCAGCAGTTTAGGGACAGGGTACGAGCAGTACGTC. Its protein product is CASSLGTGYEQYV. This sequence joins TRBV12-3 or TRBV12-4 and TRBJ2-7; 8 nucleotides line up with TRBD1. V lost 1 base, J lost 4 bases, and 0 bases stayed unmatched. The length of the CDR3 is 13 residues.

V gene TRBV15 combines with J gene TRBJ2-1; 9 bases map to TRBD1. The CDR3 has 15 amino acids. The ends lost 5 bases at V and 9 bases at J; junction bases unmatched: 11. From germline, CDR1 is LNHNV and CDR2 YYDKDF (reference sequence). The CDR3 here is CATSLRTGAGGEQFF. CDR3 nucleotides: TGTGCCACCAGCCTGAGGACAGGGGCGGGCGGTGAGCAGTTCTTC.

The V gene is TRBV7-9, the J gene TRBJ2-3, with 9 nucleotides matching TRBD1. Germline values: CDR1 SEHNR, CDR2 FQNEAQ (reference sequence). CDR3 size: 17 residues. V shed 5 bases and J 1 base; nucleotides not matched to a gene: 10. Written as DNA, the CDR3 is TGTGCCAGCAGCCGATTAGAATGGACAGGGGGCACAGATACGCAGTATTTT. This encodes CASSRLEWTGGTDTQYF.